This T cell receptor (beta chain) was sequenced for a study of T cells in Graves' hyperthyroidism and ophthalmopathy. As for the study in general: At initial diagnosis, before any treatment had begun, peripheral blood was obtained.

RNA transcripts were the template for amplifying TCR beta CDR3 regions. HTBI primers were used for first-round RT-PCR of the TCR CDR3. TCRdb reanalysed the multiplex PCR reads using MiXCR and keeps one entry per CDR3 protein. The profile covers 500,000 to 650,000 distinct CDR3 sequences, with 11% to 15% appearing a single time and approximately 15% taken by the ten largest. Study results and limitations: Blood held most thyroid clonotypes expanded above 0.001 frequency.

A note on this clonotype: Its antigen is as yet unknown.

Sequencing used blood. This sequence was found in a woman in her thirties or forties with Graves' hyperthyroidism.

Here the CDR3 reads CASSHRQSLLSGANVLTF. DNA for the CDR3: TGTGCCAGCAGCCACAGACAGAGCCTTCTCTCTGGGGCCAACGTCCTGACTTTC. The chain carries TRBV3-1 and TRBJ2-6; D is possibly TRBD1 (5 bases). The CDR3 has 18 amino acids. The germline V gene encodes CDR1 LGHDT and CDR2 YNNKEL (reference sequence). V was shortened by 3 bases and J by 0 bases, with 15 bases between the two germline ends.